This T cell receptor beta chain was recorded in a study of blood T cells in healthy people across ages. Background on the study: Template switching captured about one barcoded beta molecule per two T cells. Study outcomes and limitations: Older individuals had lower TCR beta diversity per million T cells (the decline was roughly linear).

CDR1 PRHDT and CDR2 FYEKMQ come from the germline V gene (reference sequence). With 1 base removed from V and 4 bases from J, the gap between germline ends came to 13 bases. CDR3 length: 15 residues. Turning to this clonotype: Its antigen is unidentified.

Extractions gave at least 6 micrograms of total RNA per sample. A J-beta primer mix and a sample-barcoded 5' primer were used in a second PCR of about 7 to 12 cycles. Every cDNA was tagged by a template-switch adaptor with 12 random nucleotides. Each CDR3 protein is one row after TCRdb ran MiXCR on the 5' RACE reads. The sample has 1.4 million or so distinct CDR3 sequences, under 55% seen once; the top ten hold less than 5%. The chain recombines TRBV13 with TRBJ1-2; no definite D call. Material for sequencing was blood. The TCR comes from a young woman in good health. This chain's CDR3 is CASSLAGEHAYGYTF. Written as DNA, the CDR3 is TGTGCCAGCAGCTTAGCTGGGGAACACGCCTATGGCTACACCTTC.